Listed below are T cell receptor beta chains from one sample, sequenced in a study of blood T cells in healthy people across ages. From the 5' RACE reads, TCRdb called clonotypes with MiXCR, one entry per CDR3 protein. The sample yields roughly 700,000 distinct CDR3 sequences, 45% to 50% seen once. Sequencing used blood. Receptors originate from an older woman in good health. Each CDR3 is given with its conserved first and last residue. The D gene is left open where the match is weak. Clone size is stated in some rows and not others, as once, few, many or a class when expanded.

>TRBV20-1|few|.|TRBJ2-7
CSAREALEQYF
TGCAGTGCTAGAGAGGCTCTCGAGCAGTACTTC
>TRBV20-1|few|TRBD2|TRBJ2-7
CSAGGLAGAYEQYF
TGCAGTGCGGGCGGACTAGCAGGAGCCTACGAGCAGTACTTC
>TRBV11-3|.|TRBD2|TRBJ2-1
CPSSLGGRGLSYNEQFF
TGTCCCAGCAGCTTAGGCGGGAGAGGCCTCTCCTACAATGAGCAGTTCTTC
>TRBV12-5|.|.|TRBJ2-3
CASGLGSTDTQYF
TGTGCTAGTGGTTTGGGATCTACAGATACGCAGTATTTT
>TRBV9|.|.|TRBJ1-4
CALRAGYATNEKLFF
TGTGCCCTTCGGGCGGGGTACGCAACTAATGAAAAACTGTTTTTT
>TRBV18|many|TRBD1|TRBJ2-6
CASSPTGAGANVLTF
TGTGCCAGCAGTCCGACAGGGGCTGGGGCCAACGTCCTGACTTTC
>TRBV20-1|few|TRBD2|TRBJ2-7
CSARDPSGRGHEQYF
TGCAGTGCTAGAGATCCCAGCGGGAGGGGGCACGAGCAGTACTTC
>TRBV27|.|TRBD2|TRBJ2-7
CASSPLAGDYEQYF
TGTGCCAGCAGTCCCTTAGCGGGAGACTACGAGCAGTACTTC
>TRBV12-3/TRBV12-4|.|TRBD2|TRBJ2-6
CASNEGTIANVLTF
TGTGCCAGCAACGAGGGGACTATTGCCAACGTCCTGACTTTC
>TRBV4-2|.|.|TRBJ2-7
CASSQDSRVGEQYF
TGTGCCAGCAGCCAAGATTCCCGGGTTGGGGAGCAGTACTTC
>TRBV29-1|.|.|TRBJ2-7
CSVVSLPGSYNEQYF
TGCAGCGTTGTCTCCCTCCCTGGTTCCTACAATGAGCAGTACTTC
>TRBV7-9|few|TRBD2|TRBJ2-1
CASSQRGASGRNEQFF
TGTGCCAGCAGCCAACGAGGGGCTAGCGGGAGGAATGAGCAGTTCTTC
>TRBV7-2|few|TRBD1|TRBJ1-6
CASSPGTANSPLHF
TGTGCCAGCAGCCCAGGGACAGCAAATTCACCCCTCCACTTT
>TRBV4-2|.|TRBD2|TRBJ2-7
CASSQRRLAGNEQYF
TGTGCCAGCAGCCAACGACGACTAGCGGGAAACGAGCAGTACTTC
>TRBV27|.|TRBD1|TRBJ1-6
CASSSGQVFLSPLHF
TGTGCCAGCAGTTCGGGACAGGTTTTCCTTTCACCCCTCCACTTT
>TRBV4-2|.|.|TRBJ2-3
CASSPKVHGQSTDTQYF
TGTGCCAGCAGCCCAAAAGTCCACGGGCAAAGCACAGATACGCAGTATTTT
>TRBV5-6|few|.|TRBJ2-7
CASSLGSKGSYEQYF
TGTGCCAGCAGCTTAGGCAGTAAGGGGTCCTACGAGCAGTACTTC
>TRBV11-3|few|TRBD2|TRBJ2-3
CASSLVAGGATDTQYF
TGTGCCAGCAGCTTAGTGGCGGGAGGGGCCACAGATACGCAGTATTTT
>TRBV18|few|TRBD1|TRBJ2-5
CASSPGWDSQETQYF
TGTGCCAGCTCACCGGGGTGGGACAGCCAAGAGACCCAGTACTTC
>TRBV20-1|.|.|TRBJ1-4
CSARARHATNEKLFF
TGCAGTGCTAGAGCTCGGCACGCAACTAATGAAAAACTGTTTTTT
>TRBV7-2|.|TRBD1|TRBJ2-2
CASSLRWDSATGELFF
TGTGCCAGCAGCCTACGTTGGGACAGTGCCACCGGGGAGCTGTTTTTT
>TRBV11-2|.|TRBD2|TRBJ2-7
CASSLDSGLAGALRGDEQYF
TGTGCCAGCAGCTTAGATTCGGGACTAGCGGGAGCCCTAAGGGGCGACGAGCAGTACTTC
>TRBV4-3|.|.|TRBJ1-2
CASSQINEGYTF
TGCGCCAGCAGCCAAATAAACGAGGGCTACACCTTC
>TRBV5-1|.|TRBD2|TRBJ2-7
CASSFSAGGPYEQYF
TGCGCCAGCAGCTTCTCTGCGGGAGGGCCATATGAGCAGTACTTC
>TRBV20-1|.|TRBD2|TRBJ2-7
CSARPSGSIDEQYF
TGCAGTGCTAGGCCCAGCGGGAGTATCGACGAGCAGTACTTC
>TRBV7-2|.|TRBD2|TRBJ2-7
CASSATSWSYEQYF
TGTGCCAGCAGCGCGACTAGCTGGTCCTACGAGCAGTACTTC
>TRBV12-3/TRBV12-4|.|TRBD2|TRBJ2-1
CASSLSGLAGRDEQFF
TGTGCCAGCAGTTTATCCGGACTAGCGGGGCGCGATGAGCAGTTCTTC
>TRBV6-2/TRBV6-3|.|TRBD1|TRBJ2-4
CASGQQGGAKNIQYF
TGTGCCAGCGGTCAACAGGGGGGAGCCAAAAACATTCAGTACTTC
>TRBV7-9|.|.|TRBJ2-1
CASSLGATSTGLFF
TGTGCCAGCAGCTTAGGGGCTACCTCCACAGGTCTGTTCTTC